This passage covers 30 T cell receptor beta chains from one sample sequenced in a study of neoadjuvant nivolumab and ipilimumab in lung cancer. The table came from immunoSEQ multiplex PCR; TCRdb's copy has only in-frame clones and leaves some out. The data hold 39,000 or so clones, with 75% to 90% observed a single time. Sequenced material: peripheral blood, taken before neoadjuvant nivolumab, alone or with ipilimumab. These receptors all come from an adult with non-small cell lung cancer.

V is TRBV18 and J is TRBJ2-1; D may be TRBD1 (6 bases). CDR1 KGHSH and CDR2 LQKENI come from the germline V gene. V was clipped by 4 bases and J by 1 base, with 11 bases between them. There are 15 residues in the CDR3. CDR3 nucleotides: TGTGCCAGCTCACGGGGGCATGAATCCTACAATGAGCAGTTCTTC. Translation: CASSRGHESYNEQFF.

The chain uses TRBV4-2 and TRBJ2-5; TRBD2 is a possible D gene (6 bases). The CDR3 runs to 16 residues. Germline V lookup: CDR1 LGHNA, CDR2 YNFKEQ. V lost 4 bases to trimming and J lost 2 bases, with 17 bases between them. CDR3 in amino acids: CASSPGVRGGQETQYF. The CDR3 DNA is TGTGCCAGCAGCCCGGGGGTAAGGGGAGGACAAGAGACCCAGTACTTC.

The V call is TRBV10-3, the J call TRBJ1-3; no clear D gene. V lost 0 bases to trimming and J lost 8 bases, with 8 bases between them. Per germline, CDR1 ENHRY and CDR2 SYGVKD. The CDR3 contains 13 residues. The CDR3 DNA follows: TGTGCCATCAGTGAGTCGAGGAGCCACACCATATATTTT. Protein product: CAISESRSHTIYF.

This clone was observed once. CDR3 nucleotide sequence: TGCGCCAGCAGCTTGGGCCCGGACATCTCCTACGAGCAGTACTTC. Encoded protein: CASSLGPDISYEQYF. The chain joins TRBV5-1 to TRBJ2-7; D is perhaps TRBD1 (5 bases). The V and J ends lost 0 bases and 0 bases respectively, with 10 bases between them. The CDR3 is 15 amino acids. CDR1 is SGHRS and CDR2 is YFSETQ in the germline V gene. Together with reference TRBV5-1 and TRBJ2-7, the CDR3 gives the full variable domain: KAGVTQTPRYLIKTRGQQVTLSCSPISGHRSVSWYQQTPGQGLQFLFEYFSETQRNKGNFPGRFSGRQFSNSRSEMNVSTLELGDSALYLCASSLGPDISYEQYFGPGTRLTVT.

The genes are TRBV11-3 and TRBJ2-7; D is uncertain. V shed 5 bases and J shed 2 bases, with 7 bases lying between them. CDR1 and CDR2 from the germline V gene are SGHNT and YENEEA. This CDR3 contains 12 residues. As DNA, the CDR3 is TGTGCCAGCAGCCTTCAAACCTACGAGCAGTACTTC. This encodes CASSLQTYEQYF.

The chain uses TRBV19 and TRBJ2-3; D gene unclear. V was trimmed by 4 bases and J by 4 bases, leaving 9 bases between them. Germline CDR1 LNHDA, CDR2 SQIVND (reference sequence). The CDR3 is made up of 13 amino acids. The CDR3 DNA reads TGTGCCAGTAGTACCCGTAGTGCAGATACGCAGTATTTT. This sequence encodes CASSTRSADTQYF.

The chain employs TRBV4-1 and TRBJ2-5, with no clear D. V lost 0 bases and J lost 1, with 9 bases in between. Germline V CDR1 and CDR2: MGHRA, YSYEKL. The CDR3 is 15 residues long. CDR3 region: CASSQESSLQETQYF. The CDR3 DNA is TGCGCCAGCAGCCAAGAATCGTCACTCCAAGAGACCCAGTACTTC.

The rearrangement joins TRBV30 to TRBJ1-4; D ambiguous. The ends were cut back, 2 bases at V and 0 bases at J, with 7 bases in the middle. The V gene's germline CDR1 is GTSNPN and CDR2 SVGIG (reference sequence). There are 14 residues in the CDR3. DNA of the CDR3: TGTGCCTGGAGTTCCCCTGCAACTAATGAAAAACTGTTTTTT. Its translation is CAWSSPATNEKLFF.

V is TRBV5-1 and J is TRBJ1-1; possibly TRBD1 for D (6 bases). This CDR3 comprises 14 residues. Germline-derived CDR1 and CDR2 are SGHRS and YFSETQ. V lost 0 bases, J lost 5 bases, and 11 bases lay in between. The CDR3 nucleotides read TGCGCCAGCAGCTTGGAACAGGGCAGAACTGAAGCTTTCTTT. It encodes CASSLEQGRTEAFF.

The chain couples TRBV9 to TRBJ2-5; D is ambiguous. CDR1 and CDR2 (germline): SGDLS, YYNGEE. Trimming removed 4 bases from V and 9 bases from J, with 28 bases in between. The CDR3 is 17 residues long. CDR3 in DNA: TGTGCCAGCAGCTCCCACAAGGTAGCTGCAAGTCTTAGGGCCCAGTACTTC. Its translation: CASSSHKVAASLRAQYF.

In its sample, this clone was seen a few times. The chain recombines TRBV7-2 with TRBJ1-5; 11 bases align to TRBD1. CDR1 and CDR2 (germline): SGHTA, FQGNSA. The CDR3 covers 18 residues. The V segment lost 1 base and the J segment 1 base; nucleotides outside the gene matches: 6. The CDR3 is CASSLVWTGGRSNQPQHF. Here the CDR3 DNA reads TGTGCCAGCAGCTTAGTTTGGACAGGGGGCAGGAGCAATCAGCCCCAGCATTTT.

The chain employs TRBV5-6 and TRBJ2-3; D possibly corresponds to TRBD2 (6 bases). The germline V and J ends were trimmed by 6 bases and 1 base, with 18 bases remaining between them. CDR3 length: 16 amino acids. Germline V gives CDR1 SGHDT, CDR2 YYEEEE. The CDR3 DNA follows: TGTGCCAGCACCGTGGAGGGTAGCTGGGGCACAGATACGCAGTATTTT. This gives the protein CASTVEGSWGTDTQYF.

The CDR3 DNA sequence: TGTGCCAGCTACAGGGGGCGCAACACAGATACGCAGTATTTT. Its protein product is CASYRGRNTDTQYF. The rearrangement joins TRBV7-9 to TRBJ2-3; TRBD1 matches 9 bases. CDR3 length: 14 amino acids. CDR1 and CDR2 (germline): SEHNR, FQNEAQ (reference sequence). The V and J ends lost 8 bases and 2 bases, in that order; junction bases with no gene match: 5.

The CDR3 DNA reads as TGTGCCAGCAGCTCACGGAATCAGCCCCAGCATTTT. It encodes CASSSRNQPQHF. This chain links TRBV7-9 with TRBJ1-5; D unresolved. V was cut by 4 bases and J by 4 bases, with 5 bases left in between. CDR3 size: 12 residues. Germline V lookup: CDR1 SEHNR, CDR2 FQNEAQ (reference sequence).

Written as DNA, the CDR3 is TGTGCCAGCAGCTTAGATGGGGTCGGCACAGAGACCCAGTACTTC. As protein: CASSLDGVGTETQYF. This rearrangement joins TRBV11-2 to TRBJ2-5; D not certain. This CDR3 has 15 amino acids. Trimming removed 0 bases at V and 4 bases at J, with 12 bases between. The germline gives CDR1 SGHAT, CDR2 FQNNGV.

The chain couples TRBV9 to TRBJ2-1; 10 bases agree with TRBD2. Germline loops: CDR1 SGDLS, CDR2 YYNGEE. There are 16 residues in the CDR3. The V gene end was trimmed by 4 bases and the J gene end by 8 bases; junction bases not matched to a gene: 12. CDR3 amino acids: CASSPPLAGDFYEQFF. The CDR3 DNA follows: TGTGCCAGCAGCCCACCCCTAGCGGGAGATTTCTATGAGCAGTTCTTC.

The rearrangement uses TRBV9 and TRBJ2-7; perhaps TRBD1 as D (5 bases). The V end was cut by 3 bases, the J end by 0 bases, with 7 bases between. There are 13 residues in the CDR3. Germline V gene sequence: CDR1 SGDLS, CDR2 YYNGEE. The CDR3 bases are TGTGCCAGCAGCGGACAGCACTCCTACGAGCAGTACTTC. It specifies CASSGQHSYEQYF.

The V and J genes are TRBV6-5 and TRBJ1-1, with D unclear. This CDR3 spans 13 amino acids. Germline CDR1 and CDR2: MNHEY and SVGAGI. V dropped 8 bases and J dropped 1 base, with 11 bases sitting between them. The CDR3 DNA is TGTGCCAGCTCATCGCAAAAGAACACTGAAGCTTTCTTT. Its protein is CASSSQKNTEAFF.

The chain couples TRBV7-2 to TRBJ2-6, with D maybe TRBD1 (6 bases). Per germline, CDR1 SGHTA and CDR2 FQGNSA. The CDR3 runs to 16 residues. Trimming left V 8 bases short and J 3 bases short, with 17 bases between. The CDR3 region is CASGLQAGVGANVLTF. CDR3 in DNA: TGTGCCAGCGGGCTTCAGGCAGGGGTTGGGGCCAACGTCCTGACTTTC.

The CDR3 spells CASSPGQGITDTQYF. DNA of the CDR3: TGTGCCAGCAGCCCGGGACAGGGTATAACAGATACGCAGTATTTT. The V gene is TRBV7-9, the J gene TRBJ2-3, with 9 positions matching TRBD1. There are 15 residues in the CDR3. The germline gives CDR1 SEHNR, CDR2 FQNEAQ (reference sequence). J was trimmed by 3 bases and V by 5 bases; bases with no gene match: 6. The whole variable domain, remainder taken from reference TRBV7-9 and TRBJ2-3, is DTGVSQNPRHKITKRGQNVTFRCDPISEHNRLYWYRQTLGQGPEFLTYFQNEAQLEKSRLLSDRFSAERPKGSFSTLEIQRTEQGDSAMYLCASSPGQGITDTQYFGPGTRLTVL.

The CDR3 protein is CASSPDRATTYEQYF. The CDR3 coding sequence is TGCGCCAGCAGCCCGGACAGGGCGACGACCTACGAGCAGTACTTC. The chain couples TRBV5-1 to TRBJ2-7; 8 positions agree with TRBD1. The CDR3 is made up of 15 amino acids. V dropped 4 bases and J dropped 2; count of bases not matched to a gene: 8. Germline values: CDR1 SGHRS, CDR2 YFSETQ.

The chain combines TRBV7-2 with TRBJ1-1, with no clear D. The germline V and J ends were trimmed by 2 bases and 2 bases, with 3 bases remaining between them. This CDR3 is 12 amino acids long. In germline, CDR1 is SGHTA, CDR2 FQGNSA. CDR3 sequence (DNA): TGTGCCAGCAGCTTATACAACACTGAAGCTTTCTTT. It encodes CASSLYNTEAFF.

In nucleotides, the CDR3 is TGTGCCAGCAGTGAACAGGGGACCCAGTACTTC. This encodes CASSEQGTQYF. V and J are TRBV7-9 and TRBJ2-5; D might be TRBD1 (6 bases). Deletions cut 6 bases from V and 7 bases from J, with 9 bases between. Looked up from germline, CDR1 is SEHNR and CDR2 is FQNEAQ (reference sequence). The CDR3 spans 11 residues.

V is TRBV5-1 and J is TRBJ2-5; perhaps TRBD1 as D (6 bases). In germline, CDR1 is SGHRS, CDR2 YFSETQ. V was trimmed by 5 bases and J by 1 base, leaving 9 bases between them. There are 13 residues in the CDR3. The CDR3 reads CASRWTAQETQYF. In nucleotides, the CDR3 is TGCGCCAGCAGATGGACAGCCCAAGAGACCCAGTACTTC. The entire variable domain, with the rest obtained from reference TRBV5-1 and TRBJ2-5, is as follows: KAGVTQTPRYLIKTRGQQVTLSCSPISGHRSVSWYQQTPGQGLQFLFEYFSETQRNKGNFPGRFSGRQFSNSRSEMNVSTLELGDSALYLCASRWTAQETQYFGPGTRLLVL.

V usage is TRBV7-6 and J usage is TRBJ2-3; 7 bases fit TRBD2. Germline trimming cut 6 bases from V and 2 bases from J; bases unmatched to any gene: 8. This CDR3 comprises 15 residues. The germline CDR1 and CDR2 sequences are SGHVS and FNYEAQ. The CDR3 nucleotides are TGTGCCAGCAGTTTGGGGGGAGGGGACACAGATACGCAGTATTTT. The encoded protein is CASSLGGGDTDTQYF. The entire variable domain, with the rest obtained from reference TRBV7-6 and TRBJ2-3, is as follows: GAGVSQSPRYKVTKRGQDVALRCDPISGHVSLYWYRQALGQGPEFLTYFNYEAQQDKSGLPNDRFSAERPEGSISTLTIQRTEQRDSAMYRCASSLGGGDTDTQYFGPGTRLTVL.

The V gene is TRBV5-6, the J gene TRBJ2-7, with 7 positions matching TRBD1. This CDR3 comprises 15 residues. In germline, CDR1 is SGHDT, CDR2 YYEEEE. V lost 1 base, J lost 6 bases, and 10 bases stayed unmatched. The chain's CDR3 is CASSLWNRGGGEQYF. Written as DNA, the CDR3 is TGTGCCAGCAGCTTGTGGAACAGAGGGGGCGGCGAGCAGTACTTC.

Written as DNA, the CDR3 is TGTGCCAGTAGTACCCAGGGTGCGGACGAGCAGTACTTC. Residues: CASSTQGADEQYF. The chain is built from TRBV19 and TRBJ2-7; TRBD1 is a possible D gene (5 bases). CDR1 is LNHDA and CDR2 is SQIVND in the germline V gene (reference sequence). The CDR3 totals 13 residues. The V end lost 4 bases, the J end lost 5 bases, and 12 bases lay between the germline ends.

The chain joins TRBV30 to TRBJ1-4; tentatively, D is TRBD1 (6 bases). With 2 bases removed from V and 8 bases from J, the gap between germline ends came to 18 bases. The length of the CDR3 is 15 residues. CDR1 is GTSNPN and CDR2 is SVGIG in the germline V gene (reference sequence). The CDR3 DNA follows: TGTGCCTGGAGTAAATCCTCAGGGGATCGGGAAAAACTGTTTTTT. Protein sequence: CAWSKSSGDREKLFF.

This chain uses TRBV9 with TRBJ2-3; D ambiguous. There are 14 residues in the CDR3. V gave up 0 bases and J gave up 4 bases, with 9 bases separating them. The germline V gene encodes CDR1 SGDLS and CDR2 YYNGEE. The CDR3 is CASSVGLSPDTQYF. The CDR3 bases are TGTGCCAGCAGCGTAGGCCTCAGTCCAGATACGCAGTATTTT.

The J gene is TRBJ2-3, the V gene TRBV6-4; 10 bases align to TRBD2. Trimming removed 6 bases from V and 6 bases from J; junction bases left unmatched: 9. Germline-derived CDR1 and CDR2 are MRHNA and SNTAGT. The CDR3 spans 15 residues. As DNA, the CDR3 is TGTGCCAGCAGCACCTCTAGCGGGAGCGGGGATACGCAGTATTTT. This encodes CASSTSSGSGDTQYF.